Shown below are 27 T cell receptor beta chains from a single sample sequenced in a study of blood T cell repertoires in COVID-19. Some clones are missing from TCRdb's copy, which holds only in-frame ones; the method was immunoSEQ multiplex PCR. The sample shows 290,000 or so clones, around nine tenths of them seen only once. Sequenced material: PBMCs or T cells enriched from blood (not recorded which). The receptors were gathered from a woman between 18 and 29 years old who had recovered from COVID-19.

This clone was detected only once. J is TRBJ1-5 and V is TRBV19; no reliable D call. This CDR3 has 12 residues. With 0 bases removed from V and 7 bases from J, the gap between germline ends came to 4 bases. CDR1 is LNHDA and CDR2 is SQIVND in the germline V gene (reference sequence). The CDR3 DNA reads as TGTGCCAGTAGTATAGATCTCCAGCCCCAGCATTTT. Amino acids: CASSIDLQPQHF.

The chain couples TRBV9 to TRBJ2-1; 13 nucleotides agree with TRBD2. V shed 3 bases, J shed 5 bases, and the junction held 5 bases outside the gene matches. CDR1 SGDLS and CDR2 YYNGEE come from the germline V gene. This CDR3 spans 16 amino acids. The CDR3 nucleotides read TGTGCCAGCAGCGCAACCGGGACTAGCGGGAACAATGAGCAGTTCTTC. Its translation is CASSATGTSGNNEQFF.

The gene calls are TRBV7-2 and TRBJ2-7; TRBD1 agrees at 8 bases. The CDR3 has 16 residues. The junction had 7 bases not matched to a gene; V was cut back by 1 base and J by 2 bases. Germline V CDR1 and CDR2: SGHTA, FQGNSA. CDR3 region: CASSLVGGRGPYEQYF. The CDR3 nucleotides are TGTGCCAGCAGCTTAGTGGGTGGCAGGGGGCCCTACGAGCAGTACTTC.

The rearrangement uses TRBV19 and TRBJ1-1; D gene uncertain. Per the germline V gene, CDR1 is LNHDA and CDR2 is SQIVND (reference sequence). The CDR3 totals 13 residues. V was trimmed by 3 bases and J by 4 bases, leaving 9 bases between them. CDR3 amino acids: CASSIPGSTEAFF. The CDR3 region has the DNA TGTGCCAGTAGTATTCCGGGTAGCACTGAAGCTTTCTTT.

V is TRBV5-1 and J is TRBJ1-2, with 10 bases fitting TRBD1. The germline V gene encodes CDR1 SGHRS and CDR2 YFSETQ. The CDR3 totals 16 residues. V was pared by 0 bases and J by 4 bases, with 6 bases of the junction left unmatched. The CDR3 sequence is CASSLGQGAGSYGYTF. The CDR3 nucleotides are TGCGCCAGCAGCTTGGGACAGGGGGCTGGGAGCTATGGCTACACCTTC.

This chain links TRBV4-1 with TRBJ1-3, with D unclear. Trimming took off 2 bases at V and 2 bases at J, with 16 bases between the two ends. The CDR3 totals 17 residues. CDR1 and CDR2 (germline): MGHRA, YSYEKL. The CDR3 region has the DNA TGCGCCAGCAGCCAATTGGCCTCTAACAGAGCTGGAAACACCATATATTTT. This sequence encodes CASSQLASNRAGNTIYF.

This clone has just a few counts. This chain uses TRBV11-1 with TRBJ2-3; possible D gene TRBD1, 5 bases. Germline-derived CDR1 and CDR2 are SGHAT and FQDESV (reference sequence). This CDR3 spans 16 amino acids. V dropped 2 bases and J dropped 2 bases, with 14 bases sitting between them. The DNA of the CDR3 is TGTGCCAGCAGCTTATCAGGTCCTGGGGCCACAGATACGCAGTATTTT. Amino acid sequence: CASSLSGPGATDTQYF. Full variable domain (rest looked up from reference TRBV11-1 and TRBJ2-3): EAEVAQSPRYKITEKSQAVAFWCDPISGHATLYWYRQILGQGPELLVQFQDESVVDDSQLPKDRFSAERLKGVDSTLKIQPAELGDSAMYLCASSLSGPGATDTQYFGPGTRLTVL.

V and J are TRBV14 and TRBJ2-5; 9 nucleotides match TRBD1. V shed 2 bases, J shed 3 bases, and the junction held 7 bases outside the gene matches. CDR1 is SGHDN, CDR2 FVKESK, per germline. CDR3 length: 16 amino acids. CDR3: CASSQFRGQGEETQYF. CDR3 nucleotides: TGTGCCAGCAGCCAATTCCGGGGACAGGGAGAAGAGACCCAGTACTTC.

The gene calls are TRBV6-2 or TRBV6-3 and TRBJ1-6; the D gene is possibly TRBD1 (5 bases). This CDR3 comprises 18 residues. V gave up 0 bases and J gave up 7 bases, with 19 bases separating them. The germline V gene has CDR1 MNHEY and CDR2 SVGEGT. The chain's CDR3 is CASSYSKLTTAENSPLHF. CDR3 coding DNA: TGTGCCAGCAGTTACTCGAAATTGACGACAGCAGAAAATTCACCCCTCCACTTT.

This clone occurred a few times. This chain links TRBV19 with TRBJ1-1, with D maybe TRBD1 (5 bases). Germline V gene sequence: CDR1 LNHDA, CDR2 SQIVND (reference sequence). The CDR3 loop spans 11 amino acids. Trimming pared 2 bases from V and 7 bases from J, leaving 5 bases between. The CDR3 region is CASSIQGEAFF. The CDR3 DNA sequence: TGTGCCAGTAGTATACAGGGTGAAGCTTTCTTT. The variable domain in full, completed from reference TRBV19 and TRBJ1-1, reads DGGITQSPKYLFRKEGQNVTLSCEQNLNHDAMYWYRQDPGQGLRLIYYSQIVNDFQKGDIAEGYSVSREKKESFPLTVTSAQKNPTAFYLCASSIQGEAFFGQGTRLTVV.

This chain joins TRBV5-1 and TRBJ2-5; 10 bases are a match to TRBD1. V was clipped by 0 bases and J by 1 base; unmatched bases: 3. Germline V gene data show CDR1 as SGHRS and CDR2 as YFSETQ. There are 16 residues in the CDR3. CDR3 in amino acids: CASSLGTGGLQETQYF. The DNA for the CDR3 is TGCGCCAGCAGCTTGGGGACAGGGGGACTCCAAGAGACCCAGTACTTC.

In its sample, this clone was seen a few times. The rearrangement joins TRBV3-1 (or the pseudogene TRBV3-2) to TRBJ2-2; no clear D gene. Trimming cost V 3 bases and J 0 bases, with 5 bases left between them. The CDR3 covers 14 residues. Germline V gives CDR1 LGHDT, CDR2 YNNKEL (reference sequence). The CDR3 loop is CASSHRANTGELFF. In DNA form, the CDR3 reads TGTGCCAGCAGCCATCGGGCGAACACCGGGGAGCTGTTTTTT.

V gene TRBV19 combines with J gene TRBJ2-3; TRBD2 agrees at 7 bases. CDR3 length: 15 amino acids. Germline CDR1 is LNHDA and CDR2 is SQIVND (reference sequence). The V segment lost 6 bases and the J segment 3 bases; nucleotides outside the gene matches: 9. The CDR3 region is CASRSSDGRTDTQYF. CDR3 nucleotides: TGTGCCAGTAGGTCTAGCGACGGGAGGACAGATACGCAGTATTTT.

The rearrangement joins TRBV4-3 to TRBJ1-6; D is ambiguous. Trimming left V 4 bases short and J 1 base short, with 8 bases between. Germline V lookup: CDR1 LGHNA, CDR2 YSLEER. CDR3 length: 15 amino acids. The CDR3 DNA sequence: TGCGCCAGCAGCCCCTCGGGGTCCTATAATTCACCCCTCCACTTT. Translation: CASSPSGSYNSPLHF.

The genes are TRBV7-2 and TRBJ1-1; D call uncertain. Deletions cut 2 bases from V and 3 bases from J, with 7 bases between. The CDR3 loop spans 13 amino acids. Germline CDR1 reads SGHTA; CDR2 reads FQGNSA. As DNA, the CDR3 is TGTGCCAGCAGCTTAATGCCGGACACTGAAGCTTTCTTT. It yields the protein CASSLMPDTEAFF. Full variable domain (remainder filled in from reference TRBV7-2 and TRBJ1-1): GAGVSQSPSNKVTEKGKDVELRCDPISGHTALYWYRQSLGQGLEFLIYFQGNSAPDKSGLPSDRFSAERTGGSVSTLTIQRTQQEDSAVYLCASSLMPDTEAFFGQGTRLTVV.

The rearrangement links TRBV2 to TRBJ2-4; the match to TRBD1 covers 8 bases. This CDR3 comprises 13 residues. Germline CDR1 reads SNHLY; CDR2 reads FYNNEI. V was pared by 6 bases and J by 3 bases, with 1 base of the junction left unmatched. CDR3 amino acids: CASSTGGKNIQYF. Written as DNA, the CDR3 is TGTGCCAGCAGCACAGGGGGCAAAAACATTCAGTACTTC.

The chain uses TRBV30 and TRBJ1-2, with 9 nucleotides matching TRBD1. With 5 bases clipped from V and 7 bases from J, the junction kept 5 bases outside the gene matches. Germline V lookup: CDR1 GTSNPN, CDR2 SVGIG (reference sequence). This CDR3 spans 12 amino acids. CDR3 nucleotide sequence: TGTGCCTGGGACTACAGGGGGCTTGGCTACACCTTC. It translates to CAWDYRGLGYTF. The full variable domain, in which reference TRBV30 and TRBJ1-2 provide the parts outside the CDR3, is SQTIHQWPATLVQPVGSPLSLECTVEGTSNPNLYWYRQAAGRGLQLLFYSVGIGQISSEVPQNLSASRPQDRQFILSSKKLLLSDSGFYLCAWDYRGLGYTFGSGTRLTVV.

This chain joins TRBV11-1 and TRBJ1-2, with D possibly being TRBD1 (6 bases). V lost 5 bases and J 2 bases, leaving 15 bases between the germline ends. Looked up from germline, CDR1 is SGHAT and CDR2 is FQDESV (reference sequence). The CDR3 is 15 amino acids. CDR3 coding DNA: TGTGCCAGCAGCGTCCACAGGGAAGCAAACTATGGCTACACCTTC. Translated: CASSVHREANYGYTF. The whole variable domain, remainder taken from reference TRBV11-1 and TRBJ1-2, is EAEVAQSPRYKITEKSQAVAFWCDPISGHATLYWYRQILGQGPELLVQFQDESVVDDSQLPKDRFSAERLKGVDSTLKIQPAELGDSAMYLCASSVHREANYGYTFGSGTRLTVV.

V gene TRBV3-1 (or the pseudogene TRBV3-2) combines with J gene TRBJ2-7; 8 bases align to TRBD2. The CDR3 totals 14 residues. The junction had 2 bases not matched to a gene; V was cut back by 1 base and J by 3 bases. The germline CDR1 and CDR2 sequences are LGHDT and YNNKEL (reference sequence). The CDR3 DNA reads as TGTGCCAGCAGCCAAGGTGGGACTAGCTACGAGCAGTACTTC. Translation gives CASSQGGTSYEQYF.

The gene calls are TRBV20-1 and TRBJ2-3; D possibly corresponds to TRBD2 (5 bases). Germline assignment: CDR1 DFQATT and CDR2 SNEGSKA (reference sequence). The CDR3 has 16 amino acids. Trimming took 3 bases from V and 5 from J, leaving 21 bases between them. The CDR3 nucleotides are TGCAGTGCTAGTTTAAGCTGGACTCCGCCGGGAGATACGCAGTATTTT. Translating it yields CSASLSWTPPGDTQYF.

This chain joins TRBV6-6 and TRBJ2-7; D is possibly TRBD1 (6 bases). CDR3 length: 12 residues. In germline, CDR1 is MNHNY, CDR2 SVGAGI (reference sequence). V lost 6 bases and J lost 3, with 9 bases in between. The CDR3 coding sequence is TGTGCCAGCAGGAACAGGGTCTACGAGCAGTACTTC. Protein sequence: CASRNRVYEQYF.

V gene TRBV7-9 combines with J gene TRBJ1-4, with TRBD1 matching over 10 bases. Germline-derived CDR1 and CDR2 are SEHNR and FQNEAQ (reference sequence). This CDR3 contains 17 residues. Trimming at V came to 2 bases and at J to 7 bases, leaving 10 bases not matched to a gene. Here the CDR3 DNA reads TGTGCCAGCAGCTTACCTGTCGGGACAGGGGTGGTTGAAAAACTGTTTTTT. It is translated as CASSLPVGTGVVEKLFF.

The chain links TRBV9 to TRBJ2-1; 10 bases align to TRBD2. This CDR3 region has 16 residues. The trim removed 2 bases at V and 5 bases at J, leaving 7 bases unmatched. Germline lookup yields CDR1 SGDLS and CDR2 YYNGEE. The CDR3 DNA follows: TGTGCCAGCAGCGTCATAGCGGGGGGCGGTAACAATGAGCAGTTCTTC. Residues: CASSVIAGGGNNEQFF.

The CDR3 DNA sequence: TGTGCCAGCAGCTTGGGTGGCGGAGACTACGAGCAGTACTTC. Its protein is CASSLGGGDYEQYF. The V and J genes are TRBV5-4 and TRBJ2-7; D unclear. Per germline, CDR1 SGHNT and CDR2 YYREEE (reference sequence). There are 14 residues in the CDR3. With 0 bases removed from V and 3 bases from J, the gap between germline ends came to 10 bases.

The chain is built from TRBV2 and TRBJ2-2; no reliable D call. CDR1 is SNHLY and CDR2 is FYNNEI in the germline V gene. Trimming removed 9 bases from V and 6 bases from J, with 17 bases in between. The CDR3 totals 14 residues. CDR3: CARRPAQESGELFF. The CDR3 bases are TGTGCCAGGAGGCCGGCCCAAGAATCCGGGGAGCTGTTTTTT.

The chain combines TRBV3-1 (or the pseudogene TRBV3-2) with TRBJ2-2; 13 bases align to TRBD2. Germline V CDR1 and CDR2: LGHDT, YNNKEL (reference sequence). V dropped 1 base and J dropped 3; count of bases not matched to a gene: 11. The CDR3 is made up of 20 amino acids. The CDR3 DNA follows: TGTGCCAGCAGCCAAGTACTAAGGACTAGCGGGGGCGACTACACCGGGGAGCTGTTTTTT. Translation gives CASSQVLRTSGGDYTGELFF.

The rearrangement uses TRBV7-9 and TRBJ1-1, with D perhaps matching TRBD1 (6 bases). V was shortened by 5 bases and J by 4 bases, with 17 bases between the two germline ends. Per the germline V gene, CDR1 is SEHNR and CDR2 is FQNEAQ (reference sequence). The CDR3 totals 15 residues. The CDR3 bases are TGTGCCAGCAGCCCATACGACAGGCCTATCACTGAAGCTTTCTTT. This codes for CASSPYDRPITEAFF.